The rows below give T cell receptor beta chains drawn from one sample of a study of blood T cell repertoires in COVID-19. Produced via immunoSEQ multiplex PCR; TCRdb's table is partial and in-frame only. The table shows under 200,000 clones, with 70% to 90% occurring only once. Input material: peripheral blood. These TCRs come from a woman aged 55-69 years with COVID-19, enrolled during active disease. Each CDR3 is given without its conserved first and last residue. The order of the fields is V gene, clone size, J gene, CDR3 protein. Clone sizes are given selectively: once, few, many, or a class where the clone is expanded.

TRBV24-1	NA	TRBJ1-3	ATSDPGGAGNTIY
TRBV6-6	NA	TRBJ1-1	ASSPGTGGKAF
TRBV11-2	many	TRBJ2-5	ASSASAGAQETQY
TRBV7-3	NA	TRBJ2-1	ASSSLPTGEQF
TRBV18	NA	TRBJ1-3	ASSPPRTHSGNTIY
TRBV19	NA	TRBJ1-2	ASSIRNQAYGYT
TRBV19	once	TRBJ1-5	ASSMLWSGRRVDNQPQH
TRBV6-5	NA	TRBJ1-2	ASSYEGDGYT
TRBV6-5	NA	TRBJ1-2	ASSYKRNYGYT
TRBV29-1	NA	TRBJ1-1	SVVTTVNTEAF
TRBV30	NA	TRBJ1-4	AWSVNVPRDRGWEKLF
TRBV6-5	NA	TRBJ1-3	ASSYRQDLSGNTIY
TRBV7-2	NA	TRBJ1-1	ASSLVAANTEAF
TRBV5-4	NA	TRBJ1-5	ASSLGGGTGQPQH
TRBV19	NA	TRBJ1-4	ASTHIGLTNEKLF
TRBV7-9	NA	TRBJ1-2	ASSLRSDRAGYT
TRBV9	NA	TRBJ2-1	ASSDIYNEQF
TRBV20-1	NA	TRBJ2-7	SASRGINHEQY
TRBV24-1	NA	TRBJ2-5	ATSDPAGGGETQY
TRBV7-9	many	TRBJ1-5	ASSPVQGASQPQH
TRBV29-1	few	TRBJ1-1	SVETQGGGAF
TRBV5-1	NA	TRBJ1-3	ASSPLGQGINTIY
TRBV4-3	NA	TRBJ2-3	ASSQRGTEGTDTQY
TRBV7-9	NA	TRBJ1-2	ASSRGSQYGYT
TRBV6-4	NA	TRBJ2-1	ASRPSGSYNEQF